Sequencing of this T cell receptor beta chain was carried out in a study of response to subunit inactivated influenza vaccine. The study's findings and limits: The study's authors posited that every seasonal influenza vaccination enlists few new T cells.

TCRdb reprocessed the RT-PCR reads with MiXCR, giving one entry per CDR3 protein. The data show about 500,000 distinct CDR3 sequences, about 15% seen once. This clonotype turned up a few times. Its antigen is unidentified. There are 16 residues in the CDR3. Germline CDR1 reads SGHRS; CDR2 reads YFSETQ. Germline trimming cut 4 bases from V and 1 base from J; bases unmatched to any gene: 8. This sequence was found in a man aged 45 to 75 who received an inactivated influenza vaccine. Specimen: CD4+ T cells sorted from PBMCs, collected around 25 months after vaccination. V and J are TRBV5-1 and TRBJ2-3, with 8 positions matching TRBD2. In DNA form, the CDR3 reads TGCGCCAGCAGCCTAGGACTAGCCAGACGCACAGATACGCAGTATTTT. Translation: CASSLGLARRTDTQYF.